This T cell receptor beta chain originates from a study of identifying expanded T cells in peripheral blood. Study-level findings and limits: Clone count variance between approximately 2-week samples rose with total template count.

This CDR3 contains 16 residues. V shed 2 bases and J 7 bases; nucleotides not matched to a gene: 11. Germline CDR1 reads SGHTA; CDR2 reads FQGTGA. Profiled with immunoSEQ multiplex PCR; TCRdb holds only in-frame clones, not every one. The sample contains approximately 86,000 clones, approximately 85% of which appear only once. No infections or other immune events were documented during collection. In the case of this clone: The antigen is undetermined.

The V and J genes are TRBV7-3 and TRBJ2-1, with TRBD2 matching over 7 bases. The receptor comes from a person aged 18-70 years in good health. Sequences were obtained from blood. The CDR3 sequence is CASSLRSTAGKNEQFF. The DNA for the CDR3 is TGTGCCAGCAGCTTACGAAGCACAGCGGGGAAGAATGAGCAGTTCTTC.